This TCR beta chain was observed in a study of blood T cell repertoires in COVID-19. About the study: Samples representing acute and convalescent COVID-19 were sourced from the United States, Italy and Spain. PBMCs, B-cell-depleted T cells, or T cells provided the cDNA or gDNA that made up the material.

The germline V gene has CDR1 MDHEN and CDR2 SYDVKM. Deletions cut 3 bases from V and 0 bases from J, with 9 bases between. CDR3 length: 15 amino acids. The table came from immunoSEQ multiplex PCR; TCRdb's copy has only in-frame clones and leaves some out. The sample has about 120,000 clones; about 83% are singletons. This chain joins TRBV28 and TRBJ2-1; no firm D call. Source material: PBMCs or T cells enriched from blood (not recorded which). The source of this sequence is a woman aged 25 to 39 who had recovered from COVID-19. CDR3 region: CASSLRRPSYNEQFF. In DNA, the CDR3 is TGTGCCAGCAGTTTGAGGCGCCCCTCCTACAATGAGCAGTTCTTC. Full variable domain (rest looked up from reference TRBV28 and TRBJ2-1): DVKVTQSSRYLVKRTGEKVFLECVQDMDHENMFWYRQDPGLGLRLIYFSYDVKMKEKGDIPEGYSVSREKKERFSLILESASTNQTSMYLCASSLRRPSYNEQFFGPGTRLTVL.